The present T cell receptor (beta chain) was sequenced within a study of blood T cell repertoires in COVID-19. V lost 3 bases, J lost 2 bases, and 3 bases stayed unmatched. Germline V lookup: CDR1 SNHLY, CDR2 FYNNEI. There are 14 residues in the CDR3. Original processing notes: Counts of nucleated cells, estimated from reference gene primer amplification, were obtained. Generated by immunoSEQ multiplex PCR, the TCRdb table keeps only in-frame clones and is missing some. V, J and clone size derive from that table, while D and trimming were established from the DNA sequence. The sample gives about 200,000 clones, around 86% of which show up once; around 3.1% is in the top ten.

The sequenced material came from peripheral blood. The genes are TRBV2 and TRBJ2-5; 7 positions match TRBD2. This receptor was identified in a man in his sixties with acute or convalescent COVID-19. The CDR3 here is CASSDGRGQETQYF. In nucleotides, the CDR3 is TGTGCCAGCAGTGATGGGCGGGGGCAAGAGACCCAGTACTTC.